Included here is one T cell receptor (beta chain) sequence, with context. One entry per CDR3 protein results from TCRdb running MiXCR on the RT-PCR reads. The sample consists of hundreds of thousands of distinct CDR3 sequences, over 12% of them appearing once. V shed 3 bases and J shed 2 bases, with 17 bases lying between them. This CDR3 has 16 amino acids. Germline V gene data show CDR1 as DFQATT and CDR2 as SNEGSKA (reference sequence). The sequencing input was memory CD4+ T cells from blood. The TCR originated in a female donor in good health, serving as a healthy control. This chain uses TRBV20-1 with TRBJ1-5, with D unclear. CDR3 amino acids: CSARPVQAAGNQPQHF. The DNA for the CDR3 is TGCAGTGCTAGGCCCGTCCAGGCTGCTGGCAATCAGCCCCAGCATTTT.